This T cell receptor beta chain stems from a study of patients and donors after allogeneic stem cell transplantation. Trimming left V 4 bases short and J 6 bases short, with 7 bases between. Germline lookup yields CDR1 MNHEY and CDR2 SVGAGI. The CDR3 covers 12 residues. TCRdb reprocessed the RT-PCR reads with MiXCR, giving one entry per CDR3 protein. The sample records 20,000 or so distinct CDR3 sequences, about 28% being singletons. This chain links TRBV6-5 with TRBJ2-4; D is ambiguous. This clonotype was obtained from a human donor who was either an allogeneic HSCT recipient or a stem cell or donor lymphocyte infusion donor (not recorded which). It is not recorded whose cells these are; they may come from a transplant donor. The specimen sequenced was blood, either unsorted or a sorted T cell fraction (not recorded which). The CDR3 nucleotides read TGTGCCAGCAGTTCTCCCCGAAACATTCAGTACTTC. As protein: CASSSPRNIQYF.